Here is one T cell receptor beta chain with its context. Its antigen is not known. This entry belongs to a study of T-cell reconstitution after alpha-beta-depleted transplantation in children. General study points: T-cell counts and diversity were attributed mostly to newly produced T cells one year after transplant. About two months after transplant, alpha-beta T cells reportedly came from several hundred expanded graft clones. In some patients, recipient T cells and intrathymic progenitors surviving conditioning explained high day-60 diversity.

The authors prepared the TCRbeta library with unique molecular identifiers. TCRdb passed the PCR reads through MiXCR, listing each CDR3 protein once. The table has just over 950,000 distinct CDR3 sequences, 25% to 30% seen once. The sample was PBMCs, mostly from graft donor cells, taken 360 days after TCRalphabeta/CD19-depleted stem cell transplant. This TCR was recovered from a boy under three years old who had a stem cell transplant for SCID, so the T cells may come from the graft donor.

The CDR3 sequence: CASSFRPSDEQFF. The CDR3, as DNA: TGTGCCAGCAGTTTCCGGCCTTCTGATGAGCAGTTCTTC. The V and J genes are TRBV12-3 or TRBV12-4 and TRBJ2-1; no clear D. The germline V and J ends were trimmed by 3 bases and 8 bases, with 11 bases remaining between them. CDR3 length: 13 residues.